These T cell receptor beta chains were read from a single sample in a study. Method: immunoSEQ multiplex PCR; TCRdb's copy keeps in-frame clones and lacks some. The repertoire holds some 68,000 clones, with 90% to 95% as singletons. Sequences were obtained from PBMCs. These receptors all come from a middle-aged man with rheumatoid arthritis. CDR3s include the opening cysteine and the closing phenylalanine or tryptophan. The D gene is left open where the match is weak. Clone size appears in some rows only: once, few, many, or a class for an expanded clone.

cdr3_aa	cdr3_nt	v_call	j_call	clone_size	d_call
CASSFNGGNTEAFF	TGTGCCAGCAGCTTCAATGGGGGGAACACTGAAGCTTTCTTT	TRBV7-3	TRBJ1-1	.	.
CASSGSSRGGISRTDTQYF	TGTGCCAGCAGTGGCTCTTCCCGGGGGGGCATTAGCCGAACAGATACGCAGTATTTT	TRBV6-1	TRBJ2-3	.	TRBD2
CSVSRTSGGADTQYF	TGCAGCGTGTCACGAACTAGCGGGGGGGCGGATACGCAGTATTTT	TRBV29-1	TRBJ2-3	.	TRBD2
CASSPGRGQYEQYF	TGTGCCAGCTCACCGGGCAGGGGGCAATACGAGCAGTACTTC	TRBV18	TRBJ2-7	.	TRBD1
CASSPRTSGSLDEQFF	TGTGCCAGCAGCCCGCGGACTAGCGGGAGTCTTGATGAGCAGTTCTTC	TRBV7-3	TRBJ2-1	.	TRBD2
CSVQAGTGGLTPQHF	TGCAGCGTTCAGGCCGGGACAGGGGGTTTAACGCCCCAGCATTTT	TRBV29-1	TRBJ1-5	once	TRBD1
CASSSMLQVYEQYF	TGTGCCAGCAGCTCCATGCTACAGGTCTACGAGCAGTACTTC	TRBV5-6	TRBJ2-7	.	.
CASSAARGPGANVLTF	TGTGCCAGCTCGGCGGCCCGGGGACCTGGGGCCAACGTCCTGACTTTC	TRBV18	TRBJ2-6	.	.
CASSLSGSWNTEAFF	TGCGCCAGCAGCTTGAGCGGAAGTTGGAACACTGAAGCTTTCTTT	TRBV5-1	TRBJ1-1	.	.
CASSQDRPVGREQYF	TGCGCCAGCAGCCAAGATCGTCCTGTAGGGCGCGAGCAGTACTTC	TRBV4-1	TRBJ2-7	.	.
CASSGQGANYGYTF	TGTGCCAGCAGTGGGCAGGGGGCAAACTATGGCTACACCTTC	TRBV2	TRBJ1-2	.	TRBD1
CASSYRPVAGDQPQHF	TGTGCCAGCAGTTACCGCCCGGTGGCAGGGGATCAGCCCCAGCATTTT	TRBV6-2/TRBV6-3	TRBJ1-5	.	.
CASSLDRASNQPQHF	TGTGCCAGCAGTTTGGACAGGGCTAGCAATCAGCCCCAGCATTTT	TRBV6-5	TRBJ1-5	.	TRBD1
CASSSPGVGGWTEAFF	TGTGCCAGTAGTTCGCCAGGGGTTGGGGGATGGACTGAAGCTTTCTTT	TRBV19	TRBJ1-1	once	.
CASSLTGTGAHEQFF	TGTGCCAGCAGCTTAACCGGGACAGGGGCCCATGAGCAGTTCTTC	TRBV7-3	TRBJ2-1	.	TRBD1
CASGASREQYF	TGTGCCAGCGGCGCATCGCGGGAGCAGTACTTC	TRBV14	TRBJ2-7	.	.
CASSMEGILNQPQHF	TGTGCCAGTAGTATGGAGGGGATCCTAAATCAGCCCCAGCATTTT	TRBV19	TRBJ1-5	.	.
CASSLSIYEQYF	TGTGCCAGCAGTTTGTCCATCTACGAGCAGTACTTC	TRBV28	TRBJ2-7	.	.
CASSPTQGARYGYTF	TGTGCCAGTAGTCCAACACAGGGGGCGCGGTATGGCTACACCTTC	TRBV19	TRBJ1-2	.	TRBD1
CASSLIGTSGEETQYF	TGTGCCAGCAGCTTAATAGGGACTAGCGGGGAAGAGACCCAGTACTTC	TRBV7-3	TRBJ2-5	.	TRBD2
CASSRLSGTGDRSGANVLTF	TGCGCCAGCAGCCGCTTATCCGGGACAGGGGACCGCTCTGGGGCCAACGTCCTGACTTTC	TRBV4-1	TRBJ2-6	.	TRBD1
CSAYYEQYF	TGCAGTGCGTACTACGAGCAGTACTTC	TRBV20-1	TRBJ2-7	.	.
CASSHLSGNTIYF	TGTGCCAGTAGTCACCTCTCTGGAAACACCATATATTTT	TRBV19	TRBJ1-3	few	.
CASSFGREQPQHF	TGTGCCAGCAGCTTCGGCAGGGAACAGCCCCAGCATTTT	TRBV5-6	TRBJ1-5	.	.
CASSQTSGSSYEQYF	TGTGCCAGCAGCCAGACTAGCGGGAGCTCCTACGAGCAGTACTTC	TRBV7-2	TRBJ2-7	few	TRBD2
CASSSGTSGSLDTGELFF	TGTGCCAGCAGTTCCGGGACTAGCGGGAGCTTGGACACCGGGGAGCTGTTTTTT	TRBV27	TRBJ2-2	.	TRBD2
CASSLPRPGAEQYF	TGCGCCAGCAGCTTACCTAGACCAGGGGCCGAGCAGTACTTC	TRBV5-1	TRBJ2-7	.	.
CASSPSGTREETQYF	TGTGCCAGCAGCCCTTCCGGGACTAGAGAAGAGACCCAGTACTTC	TRBV5-4	TRBJ2-5	.	TRBD2
CASSPGLRPTFEDESYF	TGCGCCAGCAGCCCGGGCCTACGCCCTACGTTTGAGGATGAATCGTATTTT	TRBV5-1	TRBJ1-3	.	.
CASSFGFTSGNTIYF	TGTGCCAGCAGCTTCGGGTTCACCTCTGGAAACACCATATATTTT	TRBV7-6	TRBJ1-3	.	.
CASRLQGANEKLFF	TGTGCCAGCAGACTCCAGGGGGCGAATGAAAAACTGTTTTTT	TRBV28	TRBJ1-4	.	TRBD1
CASTRLPRSSYEQYF	TGTGCCAGCACTCGTCTGCCGAGGAGCTCCTACGAGCAGTACTTC	TRBV5-6	TRBJ2-7	.	.
CASSPGAKNIQYF	TGTGCCAGCAGCCCCGGAGCCAAAAACATTCAGTACTTC	TRBV7-2	TRBJ2-4	.	.
CSAEGDEKLFF	TGCAGTGCTGAAGGGGATGAAAAACTGTTTTTT	TRBV20-1	TRBJ1-4	.	.
CASSEDRRATGELFF	TGTGCCAGCAGCGAGGACCGACGCGCCACCGGGGAGCTGTTTTTT	TRBV6-5	TRBJ2-2	.	.
CASSIGQGGYEQYF	TGTGCCAGTAGTATCGGACAGGGAGGATACGAGCAGTACTTC	TRBV19	TRBJ2-7	.	TRBD1
CASTPTGGRTDTQYF	TGTGCCAGTACCCCGACGGGGGGCAGGACAGATACGCAGTATTTT	TRBV19	TRBJ2-3	.	.
CASRPQGEETQYF	TGTGCCAGCAGGCCACAGGGGGAAGAGACCCAGTACTTC	TRBV2	TRBJ2-5	once	TRBD1
CASSPGHLYGYTF	TGTGCCAGCAGCCCAGGCCACCTTTATGGCTACACCTTC	TRBV11-2	TRBJ1-2	.	.
CASIRDRGLRNQPQHF	TGCGCCAGCATCCGGGACAGGGGGCTTCGTAATCAGCCCCAGCATTTT	TRBV10-1	TRBJ1-5	.	TRBD1
CASSSPPTGKNEQFF	TGTGCCAGCAGTTCGCCCCCCACAGGGAAGAATGAGCAGTTCTTC	TRBV5-4	TRBJ2-1	.	.